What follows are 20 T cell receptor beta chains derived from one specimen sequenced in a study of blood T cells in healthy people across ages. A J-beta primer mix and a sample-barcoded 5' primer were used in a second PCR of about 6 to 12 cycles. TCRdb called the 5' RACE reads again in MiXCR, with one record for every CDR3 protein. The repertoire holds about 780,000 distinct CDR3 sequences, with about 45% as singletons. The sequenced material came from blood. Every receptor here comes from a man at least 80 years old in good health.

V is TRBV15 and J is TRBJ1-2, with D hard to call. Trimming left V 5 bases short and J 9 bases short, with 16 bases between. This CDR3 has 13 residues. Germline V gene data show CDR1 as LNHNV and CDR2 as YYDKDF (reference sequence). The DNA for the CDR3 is TGTGCCACCAGCCCTCCCGGGCAGGAACGCTACACCTTC. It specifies CATSPPGQERYTF. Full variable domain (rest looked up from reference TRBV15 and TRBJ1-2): DAMVIQNPRYQVTQFGKPVTLSCSQTLNHNVMYWYQQKSSQAPKLLFHYYDKDFNNEADTPDNFQSRRPNTSFCFLDIRSPGLGDTAMYLCATSPPGQERYTFGSGTRLTVV.

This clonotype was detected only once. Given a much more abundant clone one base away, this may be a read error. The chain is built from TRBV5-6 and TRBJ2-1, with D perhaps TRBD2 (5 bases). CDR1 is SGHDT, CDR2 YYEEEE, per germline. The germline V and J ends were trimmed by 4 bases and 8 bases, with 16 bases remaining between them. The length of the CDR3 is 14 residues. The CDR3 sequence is CASSPSAGNYEQFF. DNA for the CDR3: TGTGCCAGCAGCCCCTCGGCCGGGAATTATGAGCAGTTCTTC.

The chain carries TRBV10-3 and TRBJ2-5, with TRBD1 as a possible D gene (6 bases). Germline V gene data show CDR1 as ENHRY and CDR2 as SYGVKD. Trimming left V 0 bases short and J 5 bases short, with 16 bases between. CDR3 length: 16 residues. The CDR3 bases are TGTGCCATCAGTGAGTCGACTTCAGGGGCGCACGAGACCCAGTACTTC. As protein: CAISESTSGAHETQYF.

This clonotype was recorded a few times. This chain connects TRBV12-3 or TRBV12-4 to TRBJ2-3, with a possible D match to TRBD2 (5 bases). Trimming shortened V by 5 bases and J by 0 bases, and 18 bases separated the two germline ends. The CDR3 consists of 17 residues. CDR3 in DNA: TGTGCCAGCAGTCCACCAACCGGACGGACTAGCACAGATACGCAGTATTTT. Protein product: CASSPPTGRTSTDTQYF.

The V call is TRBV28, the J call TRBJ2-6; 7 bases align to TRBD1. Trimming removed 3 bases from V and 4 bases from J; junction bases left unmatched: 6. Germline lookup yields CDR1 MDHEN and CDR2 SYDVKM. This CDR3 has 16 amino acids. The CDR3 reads CASSLGQLEGANVLTF. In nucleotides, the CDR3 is TGTGCCAGCAGTTTGGGACAGTTGGAGGGGGCCAACGTCCTGACTTTC.

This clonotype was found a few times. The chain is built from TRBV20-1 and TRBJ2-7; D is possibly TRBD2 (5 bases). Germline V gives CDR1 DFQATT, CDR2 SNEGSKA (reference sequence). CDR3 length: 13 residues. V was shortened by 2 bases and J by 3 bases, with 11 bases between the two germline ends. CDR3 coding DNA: TGCAGTGCTAGAAAAGCCGGAGGCTACGAGCAGTACTTC. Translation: CSARKAGGYEQYF.

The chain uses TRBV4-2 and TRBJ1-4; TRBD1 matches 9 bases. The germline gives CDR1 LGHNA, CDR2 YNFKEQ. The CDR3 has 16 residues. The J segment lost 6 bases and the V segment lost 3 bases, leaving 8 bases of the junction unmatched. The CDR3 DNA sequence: TGTGCCAGCAGCCAGGGTGGGCGGACAGGGGATGAAAAACTGTTTTTT. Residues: CASSQGGRTGDEKLFF.

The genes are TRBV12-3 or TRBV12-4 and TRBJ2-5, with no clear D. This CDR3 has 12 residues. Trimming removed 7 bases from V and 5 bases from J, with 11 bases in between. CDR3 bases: TGTGCCAGCACCCTCTCCAGGGAGACCCAGTACTTC. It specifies CASTLSRETQYF.

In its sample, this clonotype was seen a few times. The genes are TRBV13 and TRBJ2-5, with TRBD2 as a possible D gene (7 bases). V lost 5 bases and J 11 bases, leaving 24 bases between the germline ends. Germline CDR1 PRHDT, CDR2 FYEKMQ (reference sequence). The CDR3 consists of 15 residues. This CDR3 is CASSREGGLYNEQYF. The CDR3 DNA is TGTGCCAGCAGCCGAGAGGGGGGGCTATACAATGAGCAGTACTTC.

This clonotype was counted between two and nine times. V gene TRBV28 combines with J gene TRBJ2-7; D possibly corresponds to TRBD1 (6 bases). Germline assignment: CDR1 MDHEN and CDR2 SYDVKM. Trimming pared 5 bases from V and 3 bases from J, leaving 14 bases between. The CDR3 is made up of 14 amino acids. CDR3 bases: TGTGCCAGCAGTCTACAGGGCTCATACTACGAGCAGTACTTC. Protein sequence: CASSLQGSYYEQYF.

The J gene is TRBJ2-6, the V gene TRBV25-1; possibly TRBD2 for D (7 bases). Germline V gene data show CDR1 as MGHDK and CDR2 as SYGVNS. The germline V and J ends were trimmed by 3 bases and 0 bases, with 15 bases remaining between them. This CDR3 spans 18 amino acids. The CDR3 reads CASSEGASGPSGANVLTF. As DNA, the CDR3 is TGTGCCAGCAGTGAGGGGGCTAGCGGTCCCTCTGGGGCCAACGTCCTGACTTTC.

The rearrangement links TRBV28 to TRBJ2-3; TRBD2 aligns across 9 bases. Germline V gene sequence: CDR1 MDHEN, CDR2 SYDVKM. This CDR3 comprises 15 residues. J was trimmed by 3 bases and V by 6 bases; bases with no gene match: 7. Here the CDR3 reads CASSRSGRATDTQYF. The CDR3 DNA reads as TGTGCCAGCAGCCGTAGCGGGAGAGCGACAGATACGCAGTATTTT.

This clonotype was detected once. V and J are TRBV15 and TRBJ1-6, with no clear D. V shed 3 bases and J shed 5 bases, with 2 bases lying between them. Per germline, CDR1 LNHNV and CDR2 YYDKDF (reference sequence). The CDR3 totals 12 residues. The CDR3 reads CATSSDNSPLHF. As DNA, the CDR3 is TGTGCCACCAGCAGCGATAATTCACCCCTCCACTTT.

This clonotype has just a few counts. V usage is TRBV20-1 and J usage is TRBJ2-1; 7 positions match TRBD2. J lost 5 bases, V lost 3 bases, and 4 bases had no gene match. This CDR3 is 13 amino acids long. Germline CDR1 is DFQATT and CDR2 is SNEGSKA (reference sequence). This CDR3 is CSASALANNEQFF. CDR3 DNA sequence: TGCAGTGCTAGCGCACTAGCGAACAATGAGCAGTTCTTC.

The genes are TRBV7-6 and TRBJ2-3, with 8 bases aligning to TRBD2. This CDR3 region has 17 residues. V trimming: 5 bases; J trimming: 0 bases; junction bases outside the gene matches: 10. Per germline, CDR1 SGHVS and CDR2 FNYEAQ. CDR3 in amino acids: CASSLERERTSTDTQYF. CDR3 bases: TGTGCCAGCAGCCTGGAGCGGGAGCGGACTAGCACAGATACGCAGTATTTT.

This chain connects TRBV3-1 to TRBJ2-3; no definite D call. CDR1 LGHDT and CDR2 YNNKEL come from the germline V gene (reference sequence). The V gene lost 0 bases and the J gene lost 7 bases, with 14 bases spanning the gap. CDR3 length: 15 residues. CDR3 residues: CASSQDQAIPNTQYF. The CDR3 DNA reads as TGTGCCAGCAGCCAAGATCAGGCGATCCCTAATACGCAGTATTTT.

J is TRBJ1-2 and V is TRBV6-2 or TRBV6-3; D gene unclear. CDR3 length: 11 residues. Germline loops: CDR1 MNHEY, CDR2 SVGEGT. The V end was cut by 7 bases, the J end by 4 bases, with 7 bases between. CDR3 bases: TGTGCCAGCACCGACCTCTATGGCTACACCTTC. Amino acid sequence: CASTDLYGYTF.

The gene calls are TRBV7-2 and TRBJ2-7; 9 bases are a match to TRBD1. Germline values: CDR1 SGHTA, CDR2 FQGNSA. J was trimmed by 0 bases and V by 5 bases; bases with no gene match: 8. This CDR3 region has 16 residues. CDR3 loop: CASSVGGQGGSYEQYF. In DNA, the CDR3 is TGTGCCAGCAGCGTAGGGGGACAGGGCGGCTCCTACGAGCAGTACTTC. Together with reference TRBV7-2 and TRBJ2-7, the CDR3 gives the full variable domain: GAGVSQSPSNKVTEKGKDVELRCDPISGHTALYWYRQSLGQGLEFLIYFQGNSAPDKSGLPSDRFSAERTGGSVSTLTIQRTQQEDSAVYLCASSVGGQGGSYEQYFGPGTRLTVT.

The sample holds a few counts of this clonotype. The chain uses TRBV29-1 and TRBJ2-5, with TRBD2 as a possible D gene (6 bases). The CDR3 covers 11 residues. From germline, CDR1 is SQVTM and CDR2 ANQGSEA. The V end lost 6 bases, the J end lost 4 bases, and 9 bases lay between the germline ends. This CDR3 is CSVAGIETQYF. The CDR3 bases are TGCAGCGTGGCGGGAATAGAGACCCAGTACTTC.

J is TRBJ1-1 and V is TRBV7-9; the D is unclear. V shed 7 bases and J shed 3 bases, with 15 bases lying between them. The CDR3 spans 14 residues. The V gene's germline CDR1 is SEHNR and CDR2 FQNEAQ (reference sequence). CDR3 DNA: TGTGCCAGCACCGCTAGCCAGGAACACACTGAAGCTTTCTTT. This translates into CASTASQEHTEAFF. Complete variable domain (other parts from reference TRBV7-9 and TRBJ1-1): DTGVSQNPRHKITKRGQNVTFRCDPISEHNRLYWYRQTLGQGPEFLTYFQNEAQLEKSRLLSDRFSAERPKGSFSTLEIQRTEQGDSAMYLCASTASQEHTEAFFGQGTRLTVV.